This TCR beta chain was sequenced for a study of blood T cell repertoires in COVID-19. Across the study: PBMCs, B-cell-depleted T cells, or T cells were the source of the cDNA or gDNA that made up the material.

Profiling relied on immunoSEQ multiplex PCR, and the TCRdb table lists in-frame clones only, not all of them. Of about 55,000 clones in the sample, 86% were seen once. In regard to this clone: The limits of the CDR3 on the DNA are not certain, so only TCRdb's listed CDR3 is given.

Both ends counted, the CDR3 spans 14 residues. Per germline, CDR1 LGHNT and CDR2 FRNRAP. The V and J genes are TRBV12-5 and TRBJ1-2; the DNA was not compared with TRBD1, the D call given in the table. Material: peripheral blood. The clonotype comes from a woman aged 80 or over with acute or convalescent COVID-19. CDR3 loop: CASGLAQATGGYTF.